This TCR beta chain is drawn from a study of blood T cell repertoires in COVID-19. Clones were read by immunoSEQ multiplex PCR, and TCRdb kept only the in-frame ones, dropping some. The sample has 100,000 to 150,000 clones; about 89% are singletons. The germline V and J ends were trimmed by 0 bases and 7 bases, with 19 bases remaining between them. The CDR3 length is 16 residues. CDR1 and CDR2 from the germline V gene are SQVTM and ANQGSEA. The sequence was obtained from a woman in her 70s with COVID-19, enrolled during active disease. The V and J genes are TRBV29-1 and TRBJ1-3; D perhaps matches TRBD1 (6 bases). Sequencing was performed on peripheral blood. The DNA for the CDR3 is TGCAGCGTTGAAGAACTCCAGGGGACCGCTAGGAACACCATATATTTT. Amino acid sequence: CSVEELQGTARNTIYF.